This record looks at one T cell receptor (beta chain) sequence and its context. Its antigen is unknown. This sample is drawn from a study of coeliac disease. Study results and limitations: In active celiac disease, intraepithelial and lamina propria TRB and TRG repertoires were less clonal than controls. Only 1 of 6 controls, but about 55% of the 18 coeliac samples, showed published gliadin-specific TRB sequences. According to the authors, this method cannot detect gliadin-specific T cells in an unbiased way. TRB repertoires were largely private, with most amino acid sequences found in only one sample.

Sequenced by immunoSEQ multiplex PCR; TCRdb stores in-frame clones only, minus some. The sample shows 3,000 to 3,500 clones, around 63% of them seen only once. Trimming took 6 bases from V and 8 from J; bases not matched to a gene: 11. The CDR3 is 14 residues long. Germline assignment: CDR1 MGHDK and CDR2 SYGVNS. The chain combines TRBV25-1 with TRBJ1-2; 8 nucleotides agree with TRBD1. Input material: lymphocytes from the gut lamina propria. The clonotype originates from a woman between 50 and 59 years old without celiac disease. CDR3: CASSRTGGRYGYTF. The CDR3 DNA reads as TGTGCCAGCAGCCGAACAGGGGGACGATACGGCTACACCTTC.